This T cell receptor (beta chain) stems from a study of immune cell composition in non-small cell lung cancer. Study results and limitations: It was not proven that tumour-reactive clones equal dominant tumour-associated clones. Clones >0.5% enriched in tumour were rarer in adenocarcinoma (about 35%) than squamous (approximately 80%). TIL tumour reactivity correlated with maximal tumour-associated clone frequency in adenocarcinoma.

As to this clone: Its specificity is not known.

The CDR3 sequence is 17 residues long. The V segment lost 0 bases and the J segment 6 bases; nucleotides outside the gene matches: 12. Per germline, CDR1 GTSNPN and CDR2 SVGIG (reference sequence). DNA was extracted from unsorted cell suspensions stored frozen. Assay: immunoSEQ multiplex PCR; the TCRdb copy retains only in-frame clones and omits some. The sample carries some 6,700 clones, 70% recorded once. The TCR was taken from a human donor with non-small cell lung cancer. The J gene is TRBJ2-1, the V gene TRBV30; 9 positions match TRBD2. The source material was lung tumor tissue. This chain's CDR3 is CAWSVGGLATPRNEQFF. The CDR3 DNA reads TGTGCCTGGAGTGTAGGGGGACTAGCAACTCCTCGCAATGAGCAGTTCTTC.